Below, 2 T cell receptor beta chains from the same sample are listed, as sequenced in a study of blood T cell repertoires in COVID-19. Measured with immunoSEQ multiplex PCR; TCRdb has only the in-frame clones, and not every one. The table has 150,000 to 200,000 clones, 83% seen once. Sequencing was done on a sample of peripheral blood. The receptors derive from a human donor in a cohort sampled during active COVID-19.

This sequence joins TRBV4-2 and TRBJ1-6, with 9 bases lining up with TRBD1. Germline lookup yields CDR1 LGHNA and CDR2 YNFKEQ. The V gene end was trimmed by 5 bases and the J gene end by 2 bases; junction bases not matched to a gene: 13. The CDR3 runs 19 residues. Here the CDR3 reads CASSSQSPGQGTYNSPLHF. The CDR3, as DNA: TGTGCCAGCAGCTCCCAATCCCCGGGACAGGGAACCTATAATTCACCCCTCCACTTT.

As for this clone: One end of the junction varies from germline; a read error may be responsible. This rearrangement joins TRBV5-6 to TRBJ1-2; D is possibly TRBD1 (6 bases). Germline assignment: CDR1 SGHDT and CDR2 YYEEEE. This CDR3 comprises 14 residues. CDR3: CASSWGGTLYEGAF. The CDR3 coding sequence is TGTGCCAGCAGCTGGGGAGGGACACTGTACGAGGGTGCCTTC.